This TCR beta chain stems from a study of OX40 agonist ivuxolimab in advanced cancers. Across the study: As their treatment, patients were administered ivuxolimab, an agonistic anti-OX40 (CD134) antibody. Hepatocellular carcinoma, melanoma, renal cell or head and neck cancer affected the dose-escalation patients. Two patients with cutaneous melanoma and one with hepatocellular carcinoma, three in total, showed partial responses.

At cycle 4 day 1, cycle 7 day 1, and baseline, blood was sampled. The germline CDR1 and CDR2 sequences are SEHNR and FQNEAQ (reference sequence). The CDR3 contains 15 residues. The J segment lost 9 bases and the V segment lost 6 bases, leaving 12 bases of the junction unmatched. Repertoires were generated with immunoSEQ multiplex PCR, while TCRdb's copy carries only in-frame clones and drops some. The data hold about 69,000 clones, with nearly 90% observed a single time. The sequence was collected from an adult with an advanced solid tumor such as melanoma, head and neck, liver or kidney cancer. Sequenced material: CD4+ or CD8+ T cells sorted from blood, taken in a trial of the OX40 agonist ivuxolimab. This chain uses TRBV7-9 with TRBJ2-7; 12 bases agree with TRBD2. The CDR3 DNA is TGTGCCAGCAGGCCGACTAGCGGGAGCATGGGGGGGCAGTACTTC. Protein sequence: CASRPTSGSMGGQYF.